This is a list of T cell receptor beta chains from one sample in a study of blood T cell repertoires in COVID-19. Libraries were prepared by immunoSEQ multiplex PCR; TCRdb keeps only in-frame clonotypes and omits some of them. The repertoire holds about 270,000 clones, with 85% to 90% as singletons. Sample: PBMCs or T cells enriched from blood (not recorded which). The receptor set was obtained from a woman in her late teens or twenties who had recovered from COVID-19. The CDR3 runs from the conserved cysteine through the conserved F or W.

CDR3 length,J gene,V gene,CDR3 protein
12,TRBJ1-1,TRBV5-1,CASSFRGTEAFF
17,TRBJ2-7,TRBV3-1/TRBV3-2,CASSGRLGQGSSYEQYF
16,TRBJ2-1,TRBV5-1,CASSLAGDPNYNEQFF
15,TRBJ2-7,TRBV3-1/TRBV3-2,CASSPREVSAYEQYF
15,TRBJ1-4,TRBV7-9,CASSSRDRAAEKLFF
16,TRBJ2-7,TRBV4-1,CASSQVPGQVSYEQYF
17,TRBJ2-1,TRBV24-1,CATSAEPGQGAYNEQFF
13,TRBJ1-1,TRBV25-1,CASSEAVGQEAFF
15,TRBJ1-1,TRBV10-2,CASNSAGQGAMEAFF
14,TRBJ2-7,TRBV7-8,CASSLGGTAYEQYF
17,TRBJ2-1,TRBV19,CASSMGSGGTPYNEQFF
14,TRBJ1-2,TRBV19,CASTPSEGGYGYTF
16,TRBJ2-3,TRBV5-1,CASSLEASAGTDTQYF
17,TRBJ2-3,TRBV2,CASSGTSGGASTDTQYF
14,TRBJ2-5,TRBV7-2,CASSPQGLGETQYF
15,TRBJ2-1,TRBV7-9,CASTRTGNDYNEQFF
12,TRBJ1-1,TRBV12-5,CASGLDRGEAFF
16,TRBJ2-3,TRBV3-1/TRBV3-2,CASSQLVEQGANTQYF
12,TRBJ1-2,TRBV29-1,CSVEVGGVGYTF
16,TRBJ2-1,TRBV7-8,CASSLDPGGYYNEQFF
14,TRBJ2-5,TRBV10-1,CASSARGSAETQYF
17,TRBJ2-1,TRBV5-1,CASSLGGNRLGYNEQFF
16,TRBJ1-5,TRBV6-5,CASSSWGQGVGQPQHF
14,TRBJ2-2,TRBV3-1/TRBV3-2,CASSQAGQSGELFF
17,TRBJ1-3,TRBV18,CASSPGTGGSAGNTIYF
17,TRBJ1-1,TRBV5-1,CASRPGRRQGSNTEAFF
11,TRBJ2-3,TRBV20-1,CSVSGADTQYF
15,TRBJ2-3,TRBV5-1,CASSSWTGGADTQYF
14,TRBJ1-2,TRBV28,CASSLGGANYGYTF
17,TRBJ1-5,TRBV2,CASSESRQGAGNQPQHF
15,TRBJ1-5,TRBV5-8,CASSPLQGWGQPQHF
15,TRBJ2-7,TRBV5-1,CASSYEPLSSYEQYF
16,TRBJ1-6,TRBV18,CASSRGTGEGNSPLHF
16,TRBJ2-5,TRBV5-1,CASSLNSIGTQETQYF
17,TRBJ2-3,TRBV4-1,CASSHRGTSGDTDTQYF
15,TRBJ1-6,TRBV2,CASTERAGENSPLHF
15,TRBJ1-1,TRBV27,CASSLAQGSFTEAFF
13,TRBJ1-2,TRBV6-5,CASSRTGENGYTF
18,TRBJ2-1,TRBV27,CASSLGLAAMSSYNEQFF
15,TRBJ1-1,TRBV7-9,CASSFYRGTNTEAFF
13,TRBJ2-2,TRBV7-3,CASSLIRTGELFF